These T cell receptor beta chains were read from a single sample in a study of blood T cells in healthy people across ages. TCRdb re-analysed the 5' RACE reads in MiXCR, keeping a single row per CDR3 protein. In the table there are about 730,000 distinct CDR3 sequences, roughly 41% of which are singletons. The sequencing sample was made of blood. The receptor set was obtained from a woman between 55 and 75 years old in good health. CDR3s include the opening cysteine and the closing phenylalanine or tryptophan. Fields, in order: clone size, J gene, D gene, V gene, CDR3 protein, CDR3 DNA. The D gene is left open where the match is weak. Expanded clones are given a class, and other clones once, few, many or no size at all.

-	TRBJ1-1	-	TRBV10-3	CAISEELARGTEAFF	TGTGCCATCAGTGAGGAGCTGGCGCGCGGCACTGAAGCTTTCTTT
-	TRBJ2-3	TRBD2	TRBV11-2	CASSRAGGPVTDTQYF	TGTGCCAGCAGCCGAGCGGGGGGGCCCGTCACAGATACGCAGTATTTT
-	TRBJ2-5	TRBD1	TRBV6-6	CASSYPSARGQETRYF	TGTGCCAGCAGTTACCCCTCGGCGAGGGGGCAAGAGACCCGGTACTTC
-	TRBJ2-1	TRBD2	TRBV2	CASGGTTFYNEQFF	TGTGCCAGCGGAGGGACTACCTTCTACAATGAGCAGTTCTTC
-	TRBJ1-5	-	TRBV3-1	CASSQGLGESPQPQHF	TGTGCCAGCAGCCAAGGACTCGGGGAATCCCCCCAGCCCCAGCATTTT
few	TRBJ1-2	-	TRBV7-9	CASSLGRINLYGYTF	TGTGCCAGCAGCCTAGGACGTATAAACCTCTATGGCTACACCTTC
few	TRBJ1-2	-	TRBV10-2	CASSESTGIYGYTF	TGCGCCAGCAGTGAGTCGACAGGTATATATGGCTACACCTTC
many	TRBJ2-6	-	TRBV6-6	CASSLTRDSGANVLTF	TGTGCCAGCAGTCTAACCAGGGATTCTGGGGCCAACGTCCTGACTTTC
few	TRBJ2-1	-	TRBV5-5	CASRQAGSSYNEQFF	TGTGCCAGCAGGCAGGCAGGGAGCTCCTACAATGAGCAGTTCTTC
many	TRBJ2-1	-	TRBV6-2/TRBV6-3	CASSLKGSRNEQFF	TGTGCCAGCAGTTTGAAGGGGAGTAGGAATGAGCAGTTCTTC
few	TRBJ2-7	TRBD2	TRBV20-1	CSARDLAGGIYEQYF	TGCAGTGCTAGAGACTTAGCGGGAGGAATCTACGAGCAGTACTTC
-	TRBJ2-7	TRBD1	TRBV19	CASSRPGQGTYEQYF	TGTGCCAGTAGTCGCCCGGGACAGGGAACCTACGAGCAGTACTTC
few	TRBJ2-7	-	TRBV24-1	CATSDFVGDEQYF	TGTGCCACCAGTGATTTTGTGGGCGACGAGCAGTACTTC
few	TRBJ1-4	-	TRBV6-1	CASSMTGSRFF	TGTGCCAGCAGCATGACAGGTTCAAGGTTTTTT
-	TRBJ2-1	-	TRBV12-3/TRBV12-4	CASAGAASEQFF	TGTGCCAGCGCGGGGGCGGCCTCTGAGCAGTTCTTC
few	TRBJ1-5	TRBD1	TRBV4-1	CASSQEGQSNQPQHF	TGCGCCAGCAGCCAAGAGGGACAGAGCAATCAGCCCCAGCATTTT
-	TRBJ2-7	-	TRBV14	CASSQDQLFQEQYF	TGTGCCAGCAGCCAAGATCAACTTTTTCAAGAGCAGTACTTC
-	TRBJ2-1	TRBD2	TRBV28	CASSLEVAGQFF	TGTGCCAGCAGTTTAGAGGTAGCGGGGCAGTTCTTC
-	TRBJ1-2	-	TRBV3-1	CASSQDRGGTVYGYTF	TGTGCCAGCAGCCAAGATAGGGGGGGGACGGTCTATGGCTACACCTTC
-	TRBJ1-2	TRBD1	TRBV6-6	CASTGTGGRGYTF	TGTGCCAGCACCGGGACAGGGGGCCGTGGCTACACCTTC
few	TRBJ2-1	-	TRBV10-1	CAGSSSYNEQFF	TGCGCCGGTTCGAGCTCCTACAATGAGCAGTTCTTC
few	TRBJ1-2	TRBD1	TRBV6-2/TRBV6-3	CASSKQGGVRGYTF	TGTGCCAGCAGTAAACAGGGGGGGGTCCGAGGCTACACCTTC
few	TRBJ2-7	TRBD2	TRBV29-1	CSVGGGSYEQYF	TGCAGCGTTGGGGGGGGCTCCTACGAGCAGTACTTC
-	TRBJ2-2	TRBD2	TRBV9	CASSVWEGGFSGELFF	TGTGCCAGCAGCGTATGGGAGGGAGGGTTCTCCGGGGAGCTGTTTTTT
-	TRBJ2-1	-	TRBV20-1	CSARMVTNRNEQFF	TGCAGTGCTAGAATGGTGACTAATAGGAATGAGCAGTTCTTC
few	TRBJ2-3	TRBD2	TRBV5-1	CASSIPTSSGPSTDTQYF	TGCGCCAGCAGCATTCCAACCTCTAGCGGTCCTAGCACAGATACGCAGTATTTT
-	TRBJ2-1	-	TRBV12-3/TRBV12-4	CASSPGVPSYNEQFF	TGTGCCAGCAGCCCCGGGGTCCCGTCCTACAATGAGCAGTTCTTC
few	TRBJ2-1	TRBD2	TRBV29-1	CSCEGAGLNEQFF	TGCAGCTGCGAAGGAGCGGGACTCAATGAGCAGTTCTTC
many	TRBJ2-7	-	TRBV5-5	CASSPQPGTGYEQYF	TGTGCCAGCAGCCCGCAACCCGGGACTGGATACGAGCAGTACTTC
-	TRBJ1-2	-	TRBV6-2/TRBV6-3	CASSTGTAIYGYTF	TGTGCCAGCAGTACCGGGACGGCTATCTATGGCTACACCTTC
-	TRBJ2-1	-	TRBV9	CASSFSEWSEQFF	TGTGCCAGCAGCTTTTCTGAGTGGAGTGAGCAGTTCTTC
few	TRBJ2-3	-	TRBV20-1	CSAPEEGVGAGTQYF	TGCAGTGCCCCCGAGGAGGGGGTCGGGGCGGGTACGCAGTATTTT
-	TRBJ2-5	-	TRBV20-1	CSAYREGAETQYF	TGCAGTGCCTATCGGGAGGGGGCGGAGACCCAGTACTTC
-	TRBJ2-6	-	TRBV6-1	CASSGTVLFGANVLTF	TGTGCCAGCAGTGGGACGGTACTCTTTGGGGCCAACGTCCTGACTTTC
-	TRBJ1-1	-	TRBV20-1	CSARDLGGLEAFF	TGCAGTGCTAGAGATTTAGGGGGGCTTGAAGCTTTCTTT